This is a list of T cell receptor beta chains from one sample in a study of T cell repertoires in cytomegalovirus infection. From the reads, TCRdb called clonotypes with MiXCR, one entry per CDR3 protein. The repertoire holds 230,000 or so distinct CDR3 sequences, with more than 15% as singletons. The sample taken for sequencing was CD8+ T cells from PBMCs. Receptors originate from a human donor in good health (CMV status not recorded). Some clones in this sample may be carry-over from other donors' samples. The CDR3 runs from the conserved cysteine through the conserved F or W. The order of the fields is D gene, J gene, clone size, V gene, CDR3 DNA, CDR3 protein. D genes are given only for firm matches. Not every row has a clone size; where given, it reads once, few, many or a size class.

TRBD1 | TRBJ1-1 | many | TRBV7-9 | TGTGCCAGCAGCTCAGCCGGGACAGGACCTAACACTGAAGCTTTCTTT | CASSSAGTGPNTEAFF
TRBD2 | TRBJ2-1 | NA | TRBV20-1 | TGCAGTGCTAGAGATCCCGGGACTAGCGGGGGGTCGTACAATGAGCAGTTCTTC | CSARDPGTSGGSYNEQFF
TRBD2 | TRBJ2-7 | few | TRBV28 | TGTGCCAGCAGTTTGGAGCGGGGGGGGTCCTACGAGCAGTACTTC | CASSLERGGSYEQYF
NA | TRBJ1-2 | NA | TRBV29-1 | TGCAGCGTTGAGCCTTCAGGCCTCGCGGTCTATGGCTACACCTTC | CSVEPSGLAVYGYTF
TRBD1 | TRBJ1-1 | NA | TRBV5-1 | TGCGCCAGCAGCTTGGGGGACAGGGGGATACAAAGAAGGGAGAACACTGAAGCTTTCTTT | CASSLGDRGIQRRENTEAFF
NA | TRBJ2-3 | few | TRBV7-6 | TGTGCCAGCAGCTTAACCTCGGATACGCAGTATTTT | CASSLTSDTQYF
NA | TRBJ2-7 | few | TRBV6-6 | TGTGCCAGCAGTTACTCGTACGGTCCCTACGAGCAGTACTTC | CASSYSYGPYEQYF
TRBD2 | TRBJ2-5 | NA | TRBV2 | TGTGCCAGCAGTGAAAGCCTAGCGGGGGGGCAAGAGACCCAGTACTTC | CASSESLAGGQETQYF
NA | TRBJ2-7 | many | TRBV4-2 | TGTGCCAGCAGCCAAGATCAGAGAGGGTTTAACTACGAGCAGTACTTC | CASSQDQRGFNYEQYF
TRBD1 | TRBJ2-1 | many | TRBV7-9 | TGTGCCAGCAGCTCCCGGGACAGCCCCCGGGCCTACAATGAGCAGTTCTTC | CASSSRDSPRAYNEQFF
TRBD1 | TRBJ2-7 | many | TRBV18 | TGTGCCAGCTCACCTGGGAATGCCGGGACAGGGATATCCTACGAGCAGTACTTC | CASSPGNAGTGISYEQYF
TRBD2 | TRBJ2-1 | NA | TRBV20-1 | TGCAGTGCTAGACTAGCGGGGGACAATGAGCAGTTCTTC | CSARLAGDNEQFF
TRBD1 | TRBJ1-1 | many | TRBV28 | TGTGCCAGCAGTTTGAGGACAGGGGCAGACACTGAAGCTTTCTTT | CASSLRTGADTEAFF